This T cell receptor (beta chain) stems from a study of T cells in Graves' hyperthyroidism and ophthalmopathy. Study observations and caveats: Most clonotypes expanded in the thyroid (above 0.001) were also present in blood. In the analysis, a 13 V-J model separated ophthalmopathy from stable hyperthyroidism.

In the case of this clonotype: Its antigen is currently unknown.

The CDR3 spans 15 residues. The V segment lost 5 bases and the J segment 2 bases; nucleotides outside the gene matches: 6. Per germline, CDR1 SGHAT and CDR2 FQNNGV. The investigators amplified TCR beta CDR3 regions from RNA transcripts. An initial round of RT-PCR targeting the TCR CDR3 relied on the HTBI primer set. Each CDR3 protein gets one entry after TCRdb re-called the multiplex PCR reads with MiXCR. Of about 660,000 distinct CDR3 sequences listed, about 45% are singletons. Clinicians diagnosed patients from clinical symptoms, serum thyroxine and TRAb, thyroid ultrasound and orbital computed tomography.

Source material: peripheral blood or thyroid tissue (not recorded which). The sequence was obtained from an adult man with Graves' disease, either hyperthyroidism or ophthalmopathy (not recorded which). The V and J genes are TRBV11-2 and TRBJ2-7; TRBD1 matches 10 bases. CDR3 DNA sequence: TGTGCCAGCAGCCTATGGACAGGGGGAACCTACGAGCAGTACTTC. Encoded protein: CASSLWTGGTYEQYF.